One sample yielded the 28 T cell receptor beta chains listed below, sequenced in a study of T cell responses to AZD1222 COVID-19 vaccine. Sequenced by immunoSEQ multiplex PCR; TCRdb stores in-frame clones only, minus some. The table has 210,000 or so clones, around 93% seen once. Sequencing used peripheral blood, obtained on day 0 of MenACWY control vaccination. These TCRs come from an adult in good health.

The rearrangement links TRBV2 to TRBJ2-3; D is uncertain. The V and J ends lost 3 bases and 1 base respectively, with 5 bases between them. CDR1 is SNHLY and CDR2 is FYNNEI in the germline V gene. The CDR3 totals 13 residues. The CDR3, as DNA: TGTGCCAGCAGTGATGAGGGCACAGATACGCAGTATTTT. Its translation: CASSDEGTDTQYF.

The chain couples TRBV7-2 to TRBJ2-4; D is tentatively TRBD1 or TRBD2 (5 bases each). Trimming cost V 5 bases and J 5 bases, with 13 bases left between them. In germline, CDR1 is SGHTA, CDR2 FQGNSA. CDR3 length equals 14 residues. Written as DNA, the CDR3 is TGTGCCAGCAGCCCCAGGGACGTGGAAAACATTCAGTACTTC. Protein: CASSPRDVENIQYF.

This chain connects TRBV2 to TRBJ1-1; 7 bases agree with TRBD1. Germline values: CDR1 SNHLY, CDR2 FYNNEI. Germline trimming cut 4 bases from V and 5 bases from J; bases unmatched to any gene: 7. CDR3 length: 14 residues. In DNA form, the CDR3 reads TGTGCCAGCAGTGGACAGGGCTTGGGAACTGAAGCTTTCTTT. This translates into CASSGQGLGTEAFF.

The V and J genes are TRBV7-2 and TRBJ1-1; perhaps TRBD1 as D (5 bases). The CDR3 totals 11 residues. CDR1 and CDR2 from the germline V gene are SGHTA and FQGNSA. V was pared by 3 bases and J by 8 bases, with 7 bases between. CDR3 amino acids: CASSLGREAFF. The DNA of the CDR3 is TGTGCCAGCAGCTTGGGACGAGAAGCTTTCTTT.

The chain uses TRBV4-1 and TRBJ1-2, with D perhaps matching TRBD1 (6 bases). V lost 3 bases and J lost 8, with 19 bases in between. This CDR3 spans 15 amino acids. Germline assignment: CDR1 MGHRA and CDR2 YSYEKL. Written as DNA, the CDR3 is TGCGCCAGCAGCCAGGGGGAACAGGGCGTGTGGGGCTACACCTTC. Its protein product is CASSQGEQGVWGYTF.

The chain combines TRBV9 with TRBJ2-5; D uncertain. Germline CDR1 is SGDLS and CDR2 is YYNGEE. The V gene lost 0 bases and the J gene lost 5 bases, with 8 bases spanning the gap. The CDR3 totals 13 residues. CDR3: CASSVGGFETQYF. The CDR3 DNA sequence: TGTGCCAGCAGCGTAGGAGGTTTTGAGACCCAGTACTTC.

The chain uses TRBV18 and TRBJ1-5, with 9 bases fitting TRBD1. Trimming at V came to 3 bases and at J to 3 bases, leaving 6 bases not matched to a gene. In germline, CDR1 is KGHSH, CDR2 LQKENI. The CDR3 contains 16 residues. CDR3: CASSPATGGPNQPQHF. The CDR3 DNA reads TGTGCCAGCTCACCGGCTACAGGGGGCCCCAATCAGCCCCAGCATTTT.

The chain uses TRBV19 and TRBJ1-1; no definite D call. V shed 8 bases and J shed 4 bases, with 11 bases lying between them. This CDR3 has 12 amino acids. Germline values: CDR1 LNHDA, CDR2 SQIVND (reference sequence). CDR3 protein: CASQGRSTEAFF. The CDR3 nucleotides read TGTGCCAGTCAAGGGAGAAGCACTGAAGCTTTCTTT. The whole variable domain, filled in from reference TRBV19 and TRBJ1-1, reads DGGITQSPKYLFRKEGQNVTLSCEQNLNHDAMYWYRQDPGQGLRLIYYSQIVNDFQKGDIAEGYSVSREKKESFPLTVTSAQKNPTAFYLCASQGRSTEAFFGQGTRLTVV.

V gene TRBV5-1 combines with J gene TRBJ1-1; 10 nucleotides align to TRBD1. Losses at the gene ends were 0 bases for V and 5 bases for J; bases not matched to a gene: 4. CDR3 length equals 15 residues. Per germline, CDR1 SGHRS and CDR2 YFSETQ. The CDR3 nucleotides read TGCGCCAGCAGCTTGGAGGGACAGGGGAGGACTGAAGCTTTCTTT. It specifies CASSLEGQGRTEAFF.

The CDR3 DNA follows: TGTGCCAGCAGCCATTTTATCGGGGAGCTGTTTTTT. It codes for CASSHFIGELFF. The chain couples TRBV3-1 (or the pseudogene TRBV3-2) to TRBJ2-2, with unresolved D. This CDR3 region has 12 residues. Looked up from germline, CDR1 is LGHDT and CDR2 is YNNKEL (reference sequence). Between the trimmed V and J ends, which lost 3 bases and 7 bases, there was a span of 6 bases.

This rearrangement joins TRBV3-1 (or the pseudogene TRBV3-2) to TRBJ1-6; 7 nucleotides agree with TRBD1. Germline CDR1 and CDR2: LGHDT and YNNKEL (reference sequence). Trimming took 5 bases from V and 6 from J; bases not matched to a gene: 4. This CDR3 is 14 amino acids long. CDR3 bases: TGTGCCAGCAGCGCACGGGACAGTAATTCACCCCTCCACTTT. Encoded protein: CASSARDSNSPLHF.

The chain's CDR3 is CSASGRGPSYNEQFF. In DNA form, the CDR3 reads TGCAGTGCTAGTGGGCGGGGCCCCTCCTACAATGAGCAGTTCTTC. J is TRBJ2-1 and V is TRBV20-1; D is perhaps TRBD2 (6 bases). V was cut by 3 bases and J by 0 bases, with 12 bases left in between. CDR1 is DFQATT and CDR2 is SNEGSKA in the germline V gene (reference sequence). The length of the CDR3 is 15 residues.

The rearrangement links TRBV2 to TRBJ2-1; D remains ambiguous. Trimming stripped 9 bases from V and 6 bases from J, with 12 bases between. CDR3 length equals 12 residues. CDR1 is SNHLY and CDR2 is FYNNEI in the germline V gene. The CDR3 spells CASEQFVNEQFF. As DNA, the CDR3 is TGTGCCAGTGAGCAGTTCGTCAATGAGCAGTTCTTC.

The chain joins TRBV27 to TRBJ1-5; D remains unclear. V lost 6 bases and J lost 1, with 16 bases in between. The CDR3 has 16 amino acids. Germline V gene lookup returns CDR1 MNHEY and CDR2 SMNVEV (reference sequence). The chain's CDR3 is CASRPGTSRSNQPQHF. Here the CDR3 DNA reads TGTGCCAGCAGGCCCGGAACCTCAAGGAGCAATCAGCCCCAGCATTTT.

The rearrangement uses TRBV3-1 (or the pseudogene TRBV3-2) and TRBJ1-3; 9 bases map to TRBD1. The trim removed 4 bases at V and 0 bases at J, leaving 7 bases unmatched. Germline V gene sequence: CDR1 LGHDT, CDR2 YNNKEL (reference sequence). The CDR3 has 17 amino acids. DNA for the CDR3: TGTGCCAGCAGCCCCGGGGGACAGGGATACTCTGGAAACACCATATATTTT. Protein product: CASSPGGQGYSGNTIYF.

The chain has TRBV18 and TRBJ2-3, with D perhaps matching TRBD2 (5 bases). The CDR3 loop spans 15 amino acids. Trimming cost V 3 bases and J 2 bases, with 12 bases left between them. Per the germline V gene, CDR1 is KGHSH and CDR2 is LQKENI. The CDR3 nucleotides read TGTGCCAGCTCACCCCCGGCGCGGGCCACAGATACGCAGTATTTT. Translation: CASSPPARATDTQYF.

As to this clone: Compared with germline, one end of the junction differs, possibly owing to a read error. The chain employs TRBV6-1 and TRBJ1-3; no clear D gene. The CDR3 has 15 amino acids. Germline V gene lookup returns CDR1 MNHNS and CDR2 SASEGT. The CDR3 region is CASSDRSRGWKHHIF. The DNA of the CDR3 is TGTGCCAGCAGTGATAGAAGCCGAGGCTGGAAACACCATATATTT.

This clone was seen only a few times. CDR3 sequence reads: CASSLGWAGRWDLYGYTF. In nucleotides, the CDR3 is TGTGCCAGCAGCTTGGGTTGGGCAGGCAGGTGGGACCTCTATGGCTACACCTTC. This chain connects TRBV7-2 to TRBJ1-2, with TRBD1 as a possible D gene (5 bases). CDR1 and CDR2 from the germline V gene are SGHTA and FQGNSA. V lost 3 bases to trimming and J lost 4 bases, with 24 bases between them. The CDR3 length is 18 residues.

The J gene is TRBJ1-1, the V gene TRBV5-5; D remains ambiguous. Germline assignment: CDR1 SGHKS and CDR2 YYEKEE (reference sequence). The CDR3 covers 15 residues. Trimming shortened V by 0 bases and J by 8 bases, and 17 bases separated the two germline ends. The CDR3 here is CASSLEEDRWAEAFF. CDR3 nucleotides: TGTGCCAGCAGCTTGGAAGAGGACCGATGGGCCGAAGCTTTCTTT.

This clone has just one count. The V call is TRBV12-3 or TRBV12-4, the J call TRBJ2-7, with TRBD1 as a possible D gene (6 bases). V gave up 2 bases and J gave up 9 bases, with 11 bases separating them. The CDR3 is 12 amino acids. As DNA, the CDR3 is TGTGCCAGCAGTTTATCACAGGGATCGCAGTACTTC. Its protein product is CASSLSQGSQYF.

This sequence joins TRBV13 and TRBJ2-1, with 8 bases fitting TRBD2. Trimming at V came to 7 bases and at J to 9 bases, leaving 17 bases not matched to a gene. The CDR3 length is 16 residues. Germline V gives CDR1 PRHDT, CDR2 FYEKMQ (reference sequence). The CDR3 spells CASIIRRGSGASEQFF. In DNA, the CDR3 is TGTGCCAGCATTATCCGACGAGGTAGCGGGGCATCTGAGCAGTTCTTC.

This chain joins TRBV11-2 and TRBJ1-4; D is unclear. Trimming pared 1 base from V and 5 bases from J, leaving 5 bases between. The CDR3 length is 13 residues. The germline V gene encodes CDR1 SGHAT and CDR2 FQNNGV. The CDR3 loop reads CASSLGRNEKLFF. The CDR3 bases are TGTGCCAGCAGCTTAGGCAGGAATGAAAAACTGTTTTTT. The variable domain in full, with the rest retrieved from reference TRBV11-2 and TRBJ1-4, is EAGVAQSPRYKIIEKRQSVAFWCNPISGHATLYWYQQILGQGPKLLIQFQNNGVVDDSQLPKDRFSAERLKGVDSTLKIQPAKLEDSAVYLCASSLGRNEKLFFGSGTQLSVL.

The rearrangement links TRBV19 to TRBJ1-3; TRBD1 matches 8 bases. The CDR3 runs 14 residues. Germline assignment: CDR1 LNHDA and CDR2 SQIVND (reference sequence). After removal of 9 bases from V and 4 bases from J, the junction contained 8 bases not matched to a gene. CDR3 sequence reads: CASTAGGTGNTIYF. The DNA for the CDR3 is TGTGCCAGCACTGCAGGGGGCACCGGAAACACCATATATTTT.

The chain joins TRBV28 to TRBJ1-5, with D maybe TRBD1 (6 bases). V lost 4 bases and J lost 1, with 8 bases in between. This CDR3 has 14 amino acids. The germline V gene has CDR1 MDHEN and CDR2 SYDVKM. This CDR3 reads CASSSGESNQPQHF. For the CDR3, the DNA is TGTGCCAGCAGTTCAGGGGAGAGCAATCAGCCCCAGCATTTT.

The chain is built from TRBV15 and TRBJ1-1; no reliable D call. The CDR3 spans 13 residues. Trimming removed 0 bases at V and 0 bases at J, with 2 bases between. Per the germline V gene, CDR1 is LNHNV and CDR2 is YYDKDF (reference sequence). The CDR3 reads CATSREMNTEAFF. The CDR3 DNA reads as TGTGCCACCAGCAGAGAAATGAACACTGAAGCTTTCTTT.

The CDR3 nucleotides are TGTGCCAGCAGCCAGGGACAGGGGTTCGATGGCTACACCTTC. This translates into CASSQGQGFDGYTF. This chain links TRBV3-1 (or the pseudogene TRBV3-2) with TRBJ1-2; 10 nucleotides agree with TRBD1. Looked up from germline, CDR1 is LGHDT and CDR2 is YNNKEL (reference sequence). With V trimmed by 3 bases and J by 6 bases, 4 bases remained unmatched. The CDR3 is 14 residues long.

The chain combines TRBV3-1 (or the pseudogene TRBV3-2) with TRBJ1-5, with a possible D match to TRBD1 (6 bases). V lost 5 bases to trimming and J lost 4 bases, with 18 bases between them. Looked up from germline, CDR1 is LGHDT and CDR2 is YNNKEL (reference sequence). This CDR3 contains 16 residues. CDR3 region: CASSFRGSWGNQPQHF. In nucleotides, the CDR3 is TGTGCCAGCAGCTTCAGGGGATCCTGGGGAAATCAGCCCCAGCATTTT.

The rearrangement uses TRBV29-1 and TRBJ1-2; 8 bases line up with TRBD1. Germline CDR1 SQVTM, CDR2 ANQGSEA. V gave up 6 bases and J gave up 13 bases; unmatched junction bases: 16. The CDR3 contains 13 residues. The CDR3 reads CSVQAGTGIAGTF. The CDR3 DNA follows: TGCAGCGTCCAGGCAGGGACAGGAATAGCAGGCACCTTC.